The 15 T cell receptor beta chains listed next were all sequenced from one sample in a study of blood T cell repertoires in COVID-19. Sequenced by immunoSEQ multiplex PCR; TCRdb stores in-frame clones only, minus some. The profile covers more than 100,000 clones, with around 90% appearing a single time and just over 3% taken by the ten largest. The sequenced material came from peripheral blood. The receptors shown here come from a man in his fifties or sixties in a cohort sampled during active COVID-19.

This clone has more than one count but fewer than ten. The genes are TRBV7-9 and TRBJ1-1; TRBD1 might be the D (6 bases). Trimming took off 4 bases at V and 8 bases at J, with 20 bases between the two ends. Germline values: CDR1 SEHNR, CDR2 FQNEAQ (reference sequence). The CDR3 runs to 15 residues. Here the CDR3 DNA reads TGTGCCAGCAGCTCCTACAGGGAACCCGGAGGAGAAGCTTTCTTT. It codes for CASSSYREPGGEAFF.

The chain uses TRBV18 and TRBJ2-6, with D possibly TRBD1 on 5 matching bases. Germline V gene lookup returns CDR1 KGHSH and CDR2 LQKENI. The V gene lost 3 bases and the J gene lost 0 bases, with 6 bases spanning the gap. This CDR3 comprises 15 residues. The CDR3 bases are TGTGCCAGCTCACCGGACAACTCTGGGGCCAACGTCCTGACTTTC. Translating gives CASSPDNSGANVLTF.

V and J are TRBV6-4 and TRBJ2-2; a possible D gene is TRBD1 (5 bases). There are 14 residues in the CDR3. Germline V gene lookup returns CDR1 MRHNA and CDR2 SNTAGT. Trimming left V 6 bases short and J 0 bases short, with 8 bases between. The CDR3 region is CASRTTANTGELFF. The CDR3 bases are TGTGCCAGCAGGACGACAGCGAACACCGGGGAGCTGTTTTTT.

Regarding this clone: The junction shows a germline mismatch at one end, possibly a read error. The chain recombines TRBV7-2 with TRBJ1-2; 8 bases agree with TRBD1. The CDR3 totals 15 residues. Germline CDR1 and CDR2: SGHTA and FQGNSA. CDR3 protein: CASSLVQGANYGYTF. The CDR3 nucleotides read TGTGCCAGCAGCTTAGTGCAGGGGGCTAATTATGGCTACACCTTC.

The CDR3 DNA reads TGTGCCAGCAGAAACCCAGGGCCTGGAGAAAAACTGTTTTTT. Encoded protein: CASRNPGPGEKLFF. V is TRBV5-4 and J is TRBJ1-4; TRBD1 is a possible D gene (5 bases). Trimming left V 5 bases short and J 8 bases short, with 16 bases between. In germline, CDR1 is SGHNT, CDR2 YYREEE (reference sequence). This CDR3 contains 14 residues.

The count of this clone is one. The CDR3 coding sequence is TGCGCCAGCAGCCCGATGACAGGGGGCTTTGATACGCAGTATTTT. It is translated as CASSPMTGGFDTQYF. The rearrangement links TRBV5-1 to TRBJ2-3, with 10 bases fitting TRBD1. V shed 4 bases, J shed 6 bases, and the junction held 8 bases outside the gene matches. The CDR3 is 15 amino acids. CDR1 and CDR2 (germline): SGHRS, YFSETQ.

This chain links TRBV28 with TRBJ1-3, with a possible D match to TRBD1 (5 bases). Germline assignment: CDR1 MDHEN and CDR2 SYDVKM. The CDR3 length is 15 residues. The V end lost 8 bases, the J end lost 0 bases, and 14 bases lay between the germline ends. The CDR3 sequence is CASGETVISGNTIYF. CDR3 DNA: TGTGCCAGCGGCGAGACAGTGATCTCTGGAAACACCATATATTTT.

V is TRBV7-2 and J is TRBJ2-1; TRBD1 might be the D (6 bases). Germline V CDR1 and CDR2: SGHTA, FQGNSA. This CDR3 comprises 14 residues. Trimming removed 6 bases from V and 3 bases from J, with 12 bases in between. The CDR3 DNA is TGTGCCAGCAGATCAACAGGGATCTACAATGAGCAGTTCTTC. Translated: CASRSTGIYNEQFF.

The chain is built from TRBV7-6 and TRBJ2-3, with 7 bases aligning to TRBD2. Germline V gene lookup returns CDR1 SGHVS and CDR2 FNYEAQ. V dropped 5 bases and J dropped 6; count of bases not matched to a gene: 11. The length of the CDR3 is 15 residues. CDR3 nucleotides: TGTGCCAGCAGCCGAGCTAGCGGTGCATGGGATACGCAGTATTTT. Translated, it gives CASSRASGAWDTQYF.

The chain's CDR3 is CSVLGGATDTQYF. The CDR3 DNA is TGCAGCGTTCTCGGGGGGGCAACAGATACGCAGTATTTT. The rearrangement joins TRBV29-1 to TRBJ2-3; 8 bases map to TRBD2. The CDR3 is made up of 13 amino acids. V lost 5 bases to trimming and J lost 3 bases; unmatched junction nucleotides: 4. Germline V gene data show CDR1 as SQVTM and CDR2 as ANQGSEA.

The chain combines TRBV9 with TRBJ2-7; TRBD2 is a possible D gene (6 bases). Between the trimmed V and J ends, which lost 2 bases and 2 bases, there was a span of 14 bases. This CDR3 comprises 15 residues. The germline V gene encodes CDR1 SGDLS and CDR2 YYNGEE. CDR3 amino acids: CASSVGLMEAYEQYF. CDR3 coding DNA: TGTGCCAGCAGCGTCGGACTAATGGAGGCCTACGAGCAGTACTTC.

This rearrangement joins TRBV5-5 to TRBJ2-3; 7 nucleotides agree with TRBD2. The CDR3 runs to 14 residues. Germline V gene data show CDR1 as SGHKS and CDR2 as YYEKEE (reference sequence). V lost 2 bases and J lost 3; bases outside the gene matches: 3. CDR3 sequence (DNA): TGTGCCAGCAGCTTCGGGGGGATAACAGATACGCAGTATTTT. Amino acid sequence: CASSFGGITDTQYF.

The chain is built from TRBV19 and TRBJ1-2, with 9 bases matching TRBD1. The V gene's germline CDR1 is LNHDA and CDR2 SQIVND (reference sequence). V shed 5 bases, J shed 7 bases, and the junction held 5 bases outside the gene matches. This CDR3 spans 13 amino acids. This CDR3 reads CASSVTGGFGYTF. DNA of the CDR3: TGTGCCAGTAGTGTCACAGGGGGCTTTGGCTACACCTTC.

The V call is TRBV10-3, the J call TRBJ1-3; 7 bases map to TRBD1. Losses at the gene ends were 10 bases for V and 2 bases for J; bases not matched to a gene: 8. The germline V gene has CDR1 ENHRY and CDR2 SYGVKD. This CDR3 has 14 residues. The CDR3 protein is CATQQGRTGNTIYF. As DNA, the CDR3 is TGTGCCACACAACAGGGGAGGACTGGAAACACCATATATTTT.

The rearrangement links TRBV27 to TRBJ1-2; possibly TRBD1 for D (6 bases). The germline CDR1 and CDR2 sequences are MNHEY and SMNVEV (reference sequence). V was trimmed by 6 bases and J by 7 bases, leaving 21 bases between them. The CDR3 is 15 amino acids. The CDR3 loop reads CASRRGGAGFGGYTF. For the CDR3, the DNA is TGTGCCAGCAGAAGGGGGGGGGCTGGGTTCGGTGGCTACACCTTC.